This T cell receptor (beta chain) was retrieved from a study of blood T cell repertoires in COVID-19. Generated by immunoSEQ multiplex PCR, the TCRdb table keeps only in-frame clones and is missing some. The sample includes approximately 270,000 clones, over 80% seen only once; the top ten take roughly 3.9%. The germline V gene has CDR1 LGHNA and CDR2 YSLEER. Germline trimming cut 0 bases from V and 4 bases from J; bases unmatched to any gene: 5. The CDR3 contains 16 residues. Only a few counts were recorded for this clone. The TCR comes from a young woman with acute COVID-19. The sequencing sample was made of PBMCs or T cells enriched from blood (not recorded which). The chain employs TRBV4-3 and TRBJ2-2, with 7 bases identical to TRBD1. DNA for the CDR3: TGCGCCAGCAGCCAAGAGAAGGGGGCGGGCACCGGGGAGCTGTTTTTT. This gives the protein CASSQEKGAGTGELFF.